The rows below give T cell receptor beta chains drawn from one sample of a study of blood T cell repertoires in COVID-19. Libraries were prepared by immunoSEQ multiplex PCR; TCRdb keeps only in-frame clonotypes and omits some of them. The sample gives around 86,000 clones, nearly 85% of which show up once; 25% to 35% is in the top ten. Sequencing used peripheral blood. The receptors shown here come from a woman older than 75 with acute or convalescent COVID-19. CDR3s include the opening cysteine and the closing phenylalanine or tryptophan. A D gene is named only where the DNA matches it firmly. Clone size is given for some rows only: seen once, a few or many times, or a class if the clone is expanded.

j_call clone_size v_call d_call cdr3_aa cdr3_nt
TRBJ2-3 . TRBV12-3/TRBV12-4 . CASSFGITDTQYF TGTGCCAGCAGTTTCGGGATCACAGATACGCAGTATTTT
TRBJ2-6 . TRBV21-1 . CASSKATANNSGANVLTF TGTGCCAGCAGCAAAGCTACAGCCAATAACTCTGGGGCCAACGTCCTGACTTTC
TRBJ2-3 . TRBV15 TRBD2 CATRRSGTSGDTQYF TGTGCCACGCGCCGTTCCGGGACTAGCGGAGATACGCAGTATTTT
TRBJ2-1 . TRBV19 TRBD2 CASKDGASGSYNEQFF TGTGCCAGTAAGGATGGGGCTAGCGGCTCCTACAATGAGCAGTTCTTC
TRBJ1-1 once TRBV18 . CASSPTDTYGTEAFF TGTGCCAGCTCACCGACGGACACCTACGGCACTGAAGCTTTCTTT
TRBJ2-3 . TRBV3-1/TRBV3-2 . CASSYTYFSTDTQYF TGTGCCAGCAGCTATACCTATTTTAGCACAGATACGCAGTATTTT
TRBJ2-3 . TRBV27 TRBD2 CASSRGRFTDTQYF TGTGCCAGCAGTCGCGGGAGGTTCACAGATACGCAGTATTTT
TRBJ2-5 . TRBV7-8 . CASSLNLAAHQETQYF TGTGCCAGCAGCTTAAATCTGGCAGCGCACCAAGAGACCCAGTACTTC
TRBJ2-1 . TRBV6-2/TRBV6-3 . CASSFTTPAGEQFF TGTGCCAGCAGTTTCACGACTCCGGCGGGTGAGCAGTTCTTC
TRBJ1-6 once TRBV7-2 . CASSPGQTNSPLHF TGTGCCAGCAGCCCCGGACAGACCAATTCACCCCTCCACTTT
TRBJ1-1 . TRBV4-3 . CASSQEEPGGTEAFF TGCGCCAGCAGCCAAGAGGAACCCGGGGGGACTGAAGCTTTCTTT
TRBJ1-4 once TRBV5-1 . CASSFEGPNEKLFF TGCGCCAGCAGCTTTGAGGGTCCTAATGAAAAACTGTTTTTT
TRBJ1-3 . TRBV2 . CATGGSGNTIYF TGTGCCACCGGGGGCTCTGGAAACACCATATATTTT
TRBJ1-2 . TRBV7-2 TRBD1 CASSTTGQSRGYTF TGTGCCAGCAGCACGACAGGGCAATCACGCGGCTACACCTTC
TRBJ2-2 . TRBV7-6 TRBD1 CASSWTGNTGELFF TGTGCCAGCAGCTGGACAGGGAACACCGGGGAGCTGTTTTTT
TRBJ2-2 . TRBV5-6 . CASSLWRPGELFF TGTGCCAGCAGCTTGTGGCGGCCCGGGGAGCTGTTTTTT
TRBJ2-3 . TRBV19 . CASSPRARVADTQYF TGTGCCAGTAGCCCCCGGGCGCGGGTCGCAGATACGCAGTATTTT
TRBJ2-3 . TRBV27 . CASSTGRADTQYF TGTGCCAGCAGCACAGGGCGCGCAGATACGCAGTATTTT
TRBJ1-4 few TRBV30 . CAWSNRGGVGITNEKLFF TGTGCCTGGAGCAACCGGGGGGGGGTCGGCATTACTAATGAAAAACTGTTTTTT
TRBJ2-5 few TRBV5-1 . CASSPTTASTATQYF TGCGCCAGCAGCCCCACGACAGCGTCAACCGCTACCCAGTACTTC
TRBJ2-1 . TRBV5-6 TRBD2 CASSVHSGGVYNEQFF TGTGCCAGCAGCGTCCATAGCGGGGGGGTTTACAATGAGCAGTTCTTC
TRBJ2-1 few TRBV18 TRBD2 CASSPTPLAGGTYNEQFF TGTGCCAGCTCACCCACCCCCTTAGCGGGAGGGACCTACAATGAGCAGTTCTTC
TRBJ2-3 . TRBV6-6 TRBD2 CASSYTSGSTDTQYF TGTGCCAGCAGTTACACTAGCGGGAGCACAGATACGCAGTATTTT
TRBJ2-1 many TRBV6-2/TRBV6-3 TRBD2 CASSYPGTSGRNEQFF TGTGCCAGCAGTTACCCCGGGACTAGCGGGAGGAATGAGCAGTTCTTC
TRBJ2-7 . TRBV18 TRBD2 CASSPGAGGTYEQYF TGTGCCAGCTCACCGGGAGCGGGAGGGACCTACGAGCAGTACTTC
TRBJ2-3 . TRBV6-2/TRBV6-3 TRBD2 CASSTASGRAIDTQYF TGTGCCAGCAGTACTGCTAGCGGGAGGGCCATCGATACGCAGTATTTT
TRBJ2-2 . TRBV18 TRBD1 CASSPGQGGAGELFF TGTGCCAGCTCACCGGGACAGGGAGGCGCCGGGGAGCTGTTTTTT
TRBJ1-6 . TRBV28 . CASSSNSNTPPLHF TGTGCCAGCAGTTCTAACAGCAATACTCCACCCCTCCACTTT
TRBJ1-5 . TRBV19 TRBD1 CASRTGAEGNQPQHF TGTGCCAGTAGGACAGGGGCAGAAGGCAATCAGCCCCAGCATTTT
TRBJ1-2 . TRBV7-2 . CASSLVTGSGYTF TGTGCCAGCAGCTTAGTCACAGGGAGTGGCTACACCTTC
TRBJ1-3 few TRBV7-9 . CASSRAQIPGNTIYF TGTGCCAGCAGCCGCGCACAGATACCTGGAAACACCATATATTTT
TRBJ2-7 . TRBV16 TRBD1 CASSQTGAGEQYF TGTGCCAGCAGCCAGACAGGGGCCGGCGAGCAGTACTTC
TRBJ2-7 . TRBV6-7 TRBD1 CASSSPGQGTLTYEQYF TGTGCCAGCAGTTCCCCCGGACAGGGGACCTTAACCTACGAGCAGTACTTC
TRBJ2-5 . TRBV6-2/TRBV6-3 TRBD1 CASSKPTGQETQYF TGTGCCAGCAGTAAGCCGACAGGGCAAGAGACCCAGTACTTC